This TCR beta chain was sequenced for a study of T cells in Graves' hyperthyroidism and ophthalmopathy. Overall study findings and caveats: Model-based prediction identified ophthalmopathy a median 6.5 months prior to its onset. A model of 13 V-J features distinguished ophthalmopathy from stable hyperthyroidism.

Authors of the study amplified TCR beta CDR3 regions from RNA transcripts. The study used the HTBI primer set for a first-round RT-PCR of the TCR CDR3. TCRdb reprocessed the multiplex PCR reads with MiXCR, giving one entry per CDR3 protein. The table lists approximately 300,000 distinct CDR3 sequences, around 17% of them singletons. Note on this clonotype: What it recognizes is unknown.

The CDR3 has 16 residues. CDR1 and CDR2 (germline): MGHRA, YSYEKL. V shed 3 bases, J shed 4 bases, and the junction held 5 bases outside the gene matches. Any patient presenting with uncontrolled infection, other autoimmune disease, pregnancy or lactation was left out. This TCR was recovered from a man aged 25-40 years with Graves' hyperthyroidism. V gene TRBV4-1 combines with J gene TRBJ2-1; 11 bases line up with TRBD2. The sequencing input was blood. In DNA form, the CDR3 reads TGCGCCAGCAGCCAGGTAGCGGGAGGGAATTACAATGAGCAGTTCTTC. This sequence encodes CASSQVAGGNYNEQFF.